Listed below are T cell receptor beta chains from one sample, sequenced in a study of high-grade serous ovarian cancer treatment subgroups. Assay used: immunoSEQ multiplex PCR; TCRdb lists only in-frame clones, some missing. The sample yields roughly 7,700 clones, 72% seen once. Sequencing was done on a sample of tumor tissue. Source of these receptors: a human donor with high-grade serous ovarian cancer. Both conserved end residues are part of each CDR3.

v_call,j_call,cdr3_aa
TRBV9,TRBJ2-5,CASSTRQVQETQYF
TRBV7-9,TRBJ2-5,CASSLISLGVQETQYF
TRBV7-3,TRBJ2-3,CASSLKGPQYF
TRBV5-1,TRBJ1-2,CASSLVVGNYGYTF
TRBV18,TRBJ2-3,CASSPPNNRGSTDTQYF
TRBV7-2,TRBJ2-1,CASSLASGTNNEQFF
TRBV25-1,TRBJ2-5,CASTGQGALLETQYF
TRBV4-2,TRBJ1-6,CASRGEGGWNSPLHF
TRBV23-1,TRBJ2-2,CASSQSNTGELFF
TRBV9,TRBJ1-2,CASSAQQGNVEGYTF
TRBV4-1,TRBJ2-2,CASSPPLGTGELFF
TRBV5-4,TRBJ2-7,CASSVPSDSYEQYF
TRBV5-4,TRBJ2-1,CASSPGGRADNEQFF
TRBV27,TRBJ2-1,CASSFPFGSEQFF
TRBV28,TRBJ1-2,CASSLFSGNFGYTF